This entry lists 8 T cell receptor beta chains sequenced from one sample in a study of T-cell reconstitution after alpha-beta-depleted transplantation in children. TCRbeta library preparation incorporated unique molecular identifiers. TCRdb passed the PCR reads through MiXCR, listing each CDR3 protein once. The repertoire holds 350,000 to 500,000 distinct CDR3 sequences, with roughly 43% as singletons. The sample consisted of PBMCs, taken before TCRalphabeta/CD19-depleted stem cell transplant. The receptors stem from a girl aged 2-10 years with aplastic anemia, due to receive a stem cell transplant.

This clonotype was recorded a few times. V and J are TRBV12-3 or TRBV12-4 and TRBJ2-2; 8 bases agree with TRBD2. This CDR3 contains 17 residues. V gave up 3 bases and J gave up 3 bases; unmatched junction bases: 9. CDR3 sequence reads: CASSFEYGREDTGELFF. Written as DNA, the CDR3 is TGTGCCAGCAGTTTCGAATACGGGAGGGAGGACACCGGGGAGCTGTTTTTT.

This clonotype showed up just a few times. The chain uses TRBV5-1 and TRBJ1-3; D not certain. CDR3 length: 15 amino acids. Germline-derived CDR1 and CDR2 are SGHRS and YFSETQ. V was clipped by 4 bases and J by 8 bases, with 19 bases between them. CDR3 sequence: CASSPTGPPGDTIYF. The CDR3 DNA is TGCGCCAGCAGCCCTACCGGACCGCCCGGGGACACCATATATTTT.

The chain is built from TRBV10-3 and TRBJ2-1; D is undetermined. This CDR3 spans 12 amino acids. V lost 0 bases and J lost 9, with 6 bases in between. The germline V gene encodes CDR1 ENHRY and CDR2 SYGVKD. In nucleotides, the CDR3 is TGTGCCATCAGTGAGTCGATAAGTGAGCAGTTCTTC. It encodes CAISESISEQFF.

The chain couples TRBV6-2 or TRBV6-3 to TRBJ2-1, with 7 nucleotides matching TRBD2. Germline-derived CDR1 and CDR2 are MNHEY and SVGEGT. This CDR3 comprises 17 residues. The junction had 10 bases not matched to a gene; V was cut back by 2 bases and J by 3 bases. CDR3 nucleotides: TGTGCCAGCAGTTACCCTTCTAGCGGAGGCCGCTACAATGAGCAGTTCTTC. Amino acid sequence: CASSYPSSGGRYNEQFF.

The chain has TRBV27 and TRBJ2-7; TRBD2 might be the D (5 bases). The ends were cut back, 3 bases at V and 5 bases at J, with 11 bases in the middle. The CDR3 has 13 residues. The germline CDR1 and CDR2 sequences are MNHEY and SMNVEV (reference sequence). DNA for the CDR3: TGTGCCAGCAGTTTGAGGGTCTACAACGAGCAGTACTTC. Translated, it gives CASSLRVYNEQYF.

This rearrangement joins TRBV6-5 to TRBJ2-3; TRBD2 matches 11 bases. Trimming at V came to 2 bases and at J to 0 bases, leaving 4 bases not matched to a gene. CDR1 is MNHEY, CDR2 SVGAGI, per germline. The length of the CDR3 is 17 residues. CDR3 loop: CASSYLLAGGSTDTQYF. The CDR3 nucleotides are TGTGCCAGCAGTTACCTCCTAGCGGGGGGAAGCACAGATACGCAGTATTTT.

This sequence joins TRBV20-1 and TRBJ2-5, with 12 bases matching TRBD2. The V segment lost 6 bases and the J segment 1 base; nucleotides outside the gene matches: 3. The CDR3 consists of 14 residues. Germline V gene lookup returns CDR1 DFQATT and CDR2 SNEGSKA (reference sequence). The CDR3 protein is CSAILAGGQETQYF. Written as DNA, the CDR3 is TGCAGTGCCATACTAGCGGGGGGCCAAGAGACCCAGTACTTC.

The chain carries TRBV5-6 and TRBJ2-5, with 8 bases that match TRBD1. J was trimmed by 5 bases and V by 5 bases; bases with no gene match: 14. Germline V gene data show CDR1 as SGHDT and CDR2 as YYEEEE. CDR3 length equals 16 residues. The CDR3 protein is CASSRGLDRAGETQYF. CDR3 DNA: TGTGCCAGCAGTCGAGGATTGGACAGGGCCGGGGAGACCCAGTACTTC. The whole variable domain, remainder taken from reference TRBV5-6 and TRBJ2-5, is DAGVTQSPTHLIKTRGQQVTLRCSPKSGHDTVSWYQQALGQGPQFIFQYYEEEERQRGNFPDRFSGHQFPNYSSELNVNALLLGDSALYLCASSRGLDRAGETQYFGPGTRLLVL.